This T cell receptor (beta chain) was found in a study of CD8 T cells in ankylosing spondylitis. General study findings and limits: Certain motif variants had earlier been reported in reactive arthritis synovial fluid and blood. Disease-linked clones bore a CD8+ phenotype and were relatively rare in peripheral blood.

5'-RACE, quantitative and with molecular barcodes, yielded the TCR beta libraries. TCRdb processed the 5' RACE reads anew with MiXCR; each CDR3 protein has one entry. The sample consists of a few hundred thousand distinct CDR3 sequences, roughly a tenth of them appearing once. There are 16 residues in the CDR3. Losses at the gene ends were 6 bases for V and 0 bases for J; bases not matched to a gene: 6. This clonotype was observed at least ten times. The antigen remains undetermined. The TCR sequence derives from a male donor with ankylosing spondylitis or in good health (not recorded which). The rearrangement joins TRBV12-3 or TRBV12-4 to TRBJ1-3; 9 bases line up with TRBD1. The sequenced sample consisted of blood, either unsorted or a sorted T cell fraction (not recorded which). CDR3 in amino acids: CASSPGTGTSGNTIYF. CDR3 nucleotides: TGTGCCAGCAGCCCCGGGACAGGGACCTCTGGAAACACCATATATTTT.